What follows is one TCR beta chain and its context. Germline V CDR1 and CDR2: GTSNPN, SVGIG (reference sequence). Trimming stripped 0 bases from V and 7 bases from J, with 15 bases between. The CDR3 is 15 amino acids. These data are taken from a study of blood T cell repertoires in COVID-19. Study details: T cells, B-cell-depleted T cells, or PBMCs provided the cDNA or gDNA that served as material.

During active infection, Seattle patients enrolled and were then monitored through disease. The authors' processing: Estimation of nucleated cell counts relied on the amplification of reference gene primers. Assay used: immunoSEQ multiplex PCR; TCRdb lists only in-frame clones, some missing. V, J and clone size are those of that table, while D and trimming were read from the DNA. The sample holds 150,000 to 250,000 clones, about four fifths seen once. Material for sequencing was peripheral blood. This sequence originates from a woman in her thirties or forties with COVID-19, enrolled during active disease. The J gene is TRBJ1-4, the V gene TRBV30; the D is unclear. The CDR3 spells CAWSVPRPAGEKLFF. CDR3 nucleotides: TGTGCCTGGAGTGTCCCGCGGCCCGCGGGTGAAAAACTGTTTTTT. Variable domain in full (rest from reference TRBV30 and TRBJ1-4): SQTIHQWPATLVQPVGSPLSLECTVEGTSNPNLYWYRQAAGRGLQLLFYSVGIGQISSEVPQNLSASRPQDRQFILSSKKLLLSDSGFYLCAWSVPRPAGEKLFFGSGTQLSVL.